This entry lists 28 T cell receptor beta chains sequenced from one sample in a study of radiation and T cells in renal cell carcinoma. Time point in this sample: baseline pretreatment blood. Sample treatment: 15 Gy SBRT to primary tumor, nephrectomy 4 weeks later. Sequencing was performed with immunoSEQ multiplex PCR; in TCRdb, only in-frame clones are kept and a portion is missing. The profile shows 100,000 to 150,000 clones, approximately 82% of them singletons. This specimen consisted of blood, obtained from a patient whose treatment included radiotherapy and nephrectomy. All receptors come from a woman aged 55-70 years with renal cell carcinoma.

The sample holds one count of this clone. The chain combines TRBV5-1 with TRBJ1-3; TRBD1 agrees at 7 bases. In germline, CDR1 is SGHRS, CDR2 YFSETQ. The CDR3 is 18 residues long. V gave up 1 base and J gave up 4 bases; unmatched junction bases: 14. The CDR3 here is CASSLNGQAFGTGNTIYF. The CDR3 coding sequence is TGCGCCAGCAGCTTGAACGGACAGGCATTCGGTACAGGAAACACCATATATTTT.

The chain links TRBV2 to TRBJ2-7, with 8 bases lining up with TRBD2. V lost 8 bases, J lost 1 base, and 10 bases stayed unmatched. Per the germline V gene, CDR1 is SNHLY and CDR2 is FYNNEI. CDR3 length equals 15 residues. The CDR3 sequence: CASSWGGGGSYEQYF. The CDR3 DNA sequence: TGTGCCAGCTCATGGGGTGGCGGGGGGTCCTACGAGCAGTACTTC.

The rearrangement uses TRBV29-1 and TRBJ2-1; a weak D match, TRBD1 (6 bases). V was shortened by 8 bases and J by 4 bases, with 15 bases between the two germline ends. In germline, CDR1 is SQVTM, CDR2 ANQGSEA. The CDR3 spans 13 residues. CDR3 in amino acids: CSTPTTGYNEQFF. The CDR3 DNA sequence: TGCAGCACACCAACGACAGGATACAATGAGCAGTTCTTC.

This clone was detected a few times. Written as DNA, the CDR3 is TGTGCCAGCTCAGCCTCAGGGGGAGTCACTGAAGCTTTCTTT. Protein: CASSASGGVTEAFF. The rearrangement uses TRBV18 and TRBJ1-1; 7 bases match TRBD1. V shed 5 bases and J 4 bases; nucleotides not matched to a gene: 7. The germline CDR1 and CDR2 sequences are KGHSH and LQKENI. The CDR3 is 14 residues long. Full variable domain (missing parts from reference TRBV18 and TRBJ1-1): NAGVMQNPRHLVRRRGQEARLRCSPMKGHSHVYWYRQLPEEGLKFMVYLQKENIIDESGMPKERFSAEFPKEGPSILRIQQVVRGDSAAYFCASSASGGVTEAFFGQGTRLTVV.

This CDR3 is CASRLDSEKLFF. CDR3 DNA sequence: TGTGCCAGCAGGCTCGACAGTGAAAAACTGTTTTTT. This rearrangement joins TRBV11-2 to TRBJ1-4; D perhaps matches TRBD1 (5 bases). The length of the CDR3 is 12 residues. Deletions cut 6 bases from V and 7 bases from J, with 9 bases between. Germline V gene lookup returns CDR1 SGHAT and CDR2 FQNNGV.

V and J are TRBV2 and TRBJ2-1; 12 bases map to TRBD2. Germline V gene sequence: CDR1 SNHLY, CDR2 FYNNEI. This CDR3 contains 16 residues. V lost 7 bases, J lost 2 bases, and 6 bases stayed unmatched. The CDR3 is CASTGGLAGTYNEQFF. The CDR3, as DNA: TGTGCCAGCACCGGAGGACTAGCGGGAACCTACAATGAGCAGTTCTTC.

The table lists this clone with a few counts. The V and J genes are TRBV28 and TRBJ1-5, with no clear D. The CDR3 has 14 residues. V dropped 7 bases and J dropped 4 bases, with 14 bases sitting between them. Germline CDR1 reads MDHEN; CDR2 reads SYDVKM. The CDR3 reads CASMLEATNQPQHF. CDR3 DNA sequence: TGTGCCAGCATGCTTGAGGCCACAAATCAGCCCCAGCATTTT.

In its sample, this clone was seen once. The chain employs TRBV4-1 and TRBJ1-2; 7 nucleotides match TRBD1. Germline assignment: CDR1 MGHRA and CDR2 YSYEKL. CDR3 length: 16 residues. Trimming removed 1 base from V and 2 bases from J; junction bases left unmatched: 7. CDR3 sequence reads: CASSQAGQEPNYGYTF. For the CDR3, the DNA is TGCGCCAGCAGCCAAGCCGGACAGGAACCCAACTATGGCTACACCTTC.

The V call is TRBV19, the J call TRBJ2-2, with 14 bases that match TRBD2. V trimming: 4 bases; J trimming: 2 bases; junction bases outside the gene matches: 3. The CDR3 has 17 amino acids. Germline-derived CDR1 and CDR2 are LNHDA and SQIVND (reference sequence). CDR3 loop: CASSTGTSGSNTGELFF. CDR3 coding DNA: TGTGCCAGTAGTACGGGGACTAGCGGGAGCAACACCGGGGAGCTGTTTTTT.

This chain links TRBV9 with TRBJ1-1; D perhaps matches TRBD1 (6 bases). Trimming removed 3 bases at V and 3 bases at J, with 18 bases between. Germline V gene sequence: CDR1 SGDLS, CDR2 YYNGEE. This CDR3 is 16 amino acids long. CDR3 loop: CASSAYSAGAYTEAFF. In DNA form, the CDR3 reads TGTGCCAGCAGCGCCTACAGCGCAGGGGCGTACACTGAAGCTTTCTTT.

V is TRBV6-5 and J is TRBJ1-2, with 9 bases identical to TRBD1. Germline V CDR1 and CDR2: MNHEY, SVGAGI. The CDR3 extends over 14 amino acids. Trimming cost V 6 bases and J 2 bases; bases outside gene matches: 4. The CDR3 region is CASRGQGLNYGYTF. CDR3 bases: TGTGCCAGCAGGGGACAGGGCTTAAACTATGGCTACACCTTC.

The chain carries TRBV4-1 and TRBJ2-3; D is uncertain. The V end lost 0 bases, the J end lost 4 bases, and 11 bases lay between the germline ends. The germline V gene has CDR1 MGHRA and CDR2 YSYEKL. This CDR3 comprises 15 residues. CDR3 bases: TGCGCCAGCAGCCAAGATCGTGGGCTCTCAGATACGCAGTATTTT. Translation: CASSQDRGLSDTQYF.

Concerning this clone: This sample includes further DNA sequences coding for the same CDR3. The V call is TRBV2, the J call TRBJ1-2; 10 bases fit TRBD1. Germline values: CDR1 SNHLY, CDR2 FYNNEI. This CDR3 region has 13 residues. Trimming cost V 6 bases and J 6 bases; bases outside gene matches: 4. The CDR3 DNA sequence: TGTGCCAGCAGCGAGACAGGGGGCCATGGCTACACCTTC. Protein product: CASSETGGHGYTF.

The chain combines TRBV5-1 with TRBJ2-5; 14 bases fit TRBD2. Germline assignment: CDR1 SGHRS and CDR2 YFSETQ. Losses at the gene ends were 4 bases for V and 0 bases for J; bases not matched to a gene: 2. The CDR3 loop spans 16 amino acids. The CDR3 spells CASSGTSGSYQETQYF. CDR3 nucleotide sequence: TGCGCCAGCAGCGGGACTAGCGGGAGTTACCAAGAGACCCAGTACTTC. Combining the CDR3 with reference TRBV5-1 and TRBJ2-5 gives the whole variable domain KAGVTQTPRYLIKTRGQQVTLSCSPISGHRSVSWYQQTPGQGLQFLFEYFSETQRNKGNFPGRFSGRQFSNSRSEMNVSTLELGDSALYLCASSGTSGSYQETQYFGPGTRLLVL.

J is TRBJ2-2 and V is TRBV11-3, with unresolved D. Germline CDR1 reads SGHNT; CDR2 reads YENEEA. The CDR3 is 14 amino acids. V was trimmed by 1 base and J by 4 bases, leaving 7 bases between them. CDR3 DNA: TGTGCCAGCAGCTTAGTGGGAAGCACCGGGGAGCTGTTTTTT. It yields the protein CASSLVGSTGELFF.

This clone was counted once. V usage is TRBV4-3 and J usage is TRBJ2-2, with TRBD2 matching 16 bases. Trimming cost V 4 bases and J 7 bases; bases outside gene matches: 3. CDR1 and CDR2 (germline): LGHNA, YSLEER. This CDR3 is 16 amino acids long. The DNA for the CDR3 is TGCGCCAGCAGCCCGGGACTAGCGGGAGGGGACGGGGAGCTGTTTTTT. Its translation: CASSPGLAGGDGELFF.

The chain combines TRBV6-5 with TRBJ2-1; D is possibly TRBD2 (6 bases). This CDR3 region has 15 residues. The germline gives CDR1 MNHEY, CDR2 SVGAGI. Trimming shortened V by 0 bases and J by 0 bases, and 6 bases separated the two germline ends. CDR3 loop: CASSYSGSSYNEQFF. CDR3 sequence (DNA): TGTGCCAGCAGTTACTCCGGGAGCTCCTACAATGAGCAGTTCTTC.

A single count supports this clone. This chain connects TRBV28 to TRBJ1-3; 9 bases align to TRBD1. Germline V gene sequence: CDR1 MDHEN, CDR2 SYDVKM. V was clipped by 3 bases and J by 3 bases; unmatched bases: 6. The CDR3 is made up of 16 amino acids. CDR3 DNA: TGTGCCAGCAGTTTCAACAGGGGGCCAAATGGAAACACCATATATTTT. Translating gives CASSFNRGPNGNTIYF.

This clone occurred a few times. This chain connects TRBV7-2 to TRBJ2-7, with D possibly being TRBD1 (6 bases). CDR1 and CDR2 from the germline V gene are SGHTA and FQGNSA. The CDR3 loop spans 15 amino acids. V gave up 11 bases and J gave up 2 bases, with 22 bases separating them. The CDR3 spells CASKRGWDAPYEQYF. The DNA of the CDR3 is TGTGCCTCAAAAAGGGGGTGGGATGCCCCCTACGAGCAGTACTTC.

The count of this clone is one. CDR3 sequence reads: CASSLDGQGAEQYF. Written as DNA, the CDR3 is TGCGCCAGCAGCTTAGACGGACAGGGAGCCGAGCAGTACTTC. The V call is TRBV5-1, the J call TRBJ2-7; the match to TRBD1 covers 8 bases. After removal of 2 bases from V and 6 bases from J, the junction contained 7 bases not matched to a gene. CDR1 is SGHRS, CDR2 YFSETQ, per germline. There are 14 residues in the CDR3.

The chain recombines TRBV5-4 with TRBJ1-1; possible D gene TRBD1, 5 bases. Germline lookup yields CDR1 SGHNT and CDR2 YYREEE (reference sequence). The CDR3 has 14 residues. Trimming cost V 3 bases and J 0 bases, with 9 bases left between them. The CDR3 protein is CASSYHRMNTEAFF. In DNA form, the CDR3 reads TGTGCCAGCAGCTACCACAGGATGAACACTGAAGCTTTCTTT.

The CDR3 sequence is CASSGLAGVGELFF. DNA for the CDR3: TGTGCCAGCAGTGGACTAGCGGGAGTAGGGGAGCTGTTTTTT. This chain joins TRBV2 and TRBJ2-2; 12 bases match TRBD2. Germline V gene lookup returns CDR1 SNHLY and CDR2 FYNNEI. The CDR3 extends over 14 amino acids. Unmatched junction bases numbered 2, after V lost 4 bases and J lost 8 bases.

This chain links TRBV7-2 with TRBJ1-1; D gene unclear. Trimming removed 5 bases at V and 6 bases at J, with 16 bases between. CDR3 length: 14 amino acids. Germline values: CDR1 SGHTA, CDR2 FQGNSA. The CDR3: CASSPHPQIAEAFF. The CDR3 bases are TGTGCCAGCAGCCCGCACCCCCAGATAGCTGAAGCTTTCTTT.

The rearrangement uses TRBV5-6 and TRBJ1-1; D gene unclear. CDR1 and CDR2 (germline): SGHDT, YYEEEE. The V and J ends lost 2 bases and 10 bases respectively, with 12 bases between them. The CDR3 has 12 amino acids. The CDR3 DNA sequence: TGTGCCAGCAGCTTTGGGCTCGGGGTAGCTTTCTTT. It encodes CASSFGLGVAFF.

The chain combines TRBV7-9 with TRBJ2-2; D is unclear. Deletions cut 7 bases from V and 0 bases from J, with 6 bases between. Germline lookup yields CDR1 SEHNR and CDR2 FQNEAQ (reference sequence). The CDR3 spans 13 residues. The CDR3, as DNA: TGTGCCAGCAACTCTCCGAACACCGGGGAGCTGTTTTTT. It is translated as CASNSPNTGELFF. Full variable domain (missing parts from reference TRBV7-9 and TRBJ2-2): DTGVSQNPRHKITKRGQNVTFRCDPISEHNRLYWYRQTLGQGPEFLTYFQNEAQLEKSRLLSDRFSAERPKGSFSTLEIQRTEQGDSAMYLCASNSPNTGELFFGEGSRLTVL.

The chain has TRBV10-3 and TRBJ2-7, with D perhaps assigned TRBD1 or TRBD2 (5 bases each). This CDR3 is 14 amino acids long. In germline, CDR1 is ENHRY, CDR2 SYGVKD. Between the trimmed V and J ends, which lost 3 bases and 3 bases, there was a span of 12 bases. The CDR3 DNA reads TGTGCCATCAGTGAACGTAGGGACGGCTACGAGCAGTACTTC. Translation gives CAISERRDGYEQYF.

The chain is built from TRBV5-1 and TRBJ1-1, with no clear D. Per germline, CDR1 SGHRS and CDR2 YFSETQ. The V end was cut by 4 bases, the J end by 5 bases, with 15 bases between. This CDR3 contains 14 residues. The CDR3 nucleotides read TGCGCCAGCAGCAGGTTGGATGGTGGGACTGAAGCTTTCTTT. Protein: CASSRLDGGTEAFF.

The rearrangement joins TRBV4-1 to TRBJ2-3, with TRBD2 identical over 7 bases. The CDR3 loop spans 17 amino acids. V lost 2 bases to trimming and J lost 6 bases; unmatched junction nucleotides: 14. Germline CDR1 and CDR2: MGHRA and YSYEKL. The CDR3 nucleotides are TGCGCCAGCAGCCAATGGGGGGGGAGGACGTTCACCGATACGCAGTATTTT. Protein product: CASSQWGGRTFTDTQYF.